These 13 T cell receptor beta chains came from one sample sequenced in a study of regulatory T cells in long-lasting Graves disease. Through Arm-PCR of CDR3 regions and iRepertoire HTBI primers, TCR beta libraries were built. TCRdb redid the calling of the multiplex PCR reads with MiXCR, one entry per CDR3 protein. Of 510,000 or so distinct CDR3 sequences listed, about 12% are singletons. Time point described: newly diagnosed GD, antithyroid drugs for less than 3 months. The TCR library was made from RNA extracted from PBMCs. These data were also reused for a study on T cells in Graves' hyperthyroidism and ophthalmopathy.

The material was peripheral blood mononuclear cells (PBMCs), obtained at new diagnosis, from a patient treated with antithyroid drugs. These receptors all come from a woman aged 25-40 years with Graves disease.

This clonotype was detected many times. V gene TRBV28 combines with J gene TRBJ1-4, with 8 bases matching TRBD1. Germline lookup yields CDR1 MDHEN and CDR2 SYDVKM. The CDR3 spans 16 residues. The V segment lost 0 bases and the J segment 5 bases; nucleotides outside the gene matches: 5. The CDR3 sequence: CASSLWLRQGNEKLFF. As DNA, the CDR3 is TGTGCCAGCAGTTTATGGCTTCGACAGGGGAATGAAAAACTGTTTTTT.

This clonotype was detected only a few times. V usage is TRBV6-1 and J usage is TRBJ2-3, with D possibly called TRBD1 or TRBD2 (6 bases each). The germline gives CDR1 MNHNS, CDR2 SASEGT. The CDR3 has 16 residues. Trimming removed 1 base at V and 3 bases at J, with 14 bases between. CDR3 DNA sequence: TGTGCCAGCAGTGAAGGTCCGGGGGCACTGACAGATACGCAGTATTTT. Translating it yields CASSEGPGALTDTQYF.

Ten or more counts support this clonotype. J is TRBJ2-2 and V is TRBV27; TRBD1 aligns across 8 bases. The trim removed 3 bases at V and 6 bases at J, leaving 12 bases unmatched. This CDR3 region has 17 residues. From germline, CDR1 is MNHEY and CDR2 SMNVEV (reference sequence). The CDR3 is CASSFGAGQDSSGELFF. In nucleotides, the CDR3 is TGTGCCAGCAGTTTTGGGGCGGGACAGGATAGTTCCGGGGAGCTGTTTTTT.

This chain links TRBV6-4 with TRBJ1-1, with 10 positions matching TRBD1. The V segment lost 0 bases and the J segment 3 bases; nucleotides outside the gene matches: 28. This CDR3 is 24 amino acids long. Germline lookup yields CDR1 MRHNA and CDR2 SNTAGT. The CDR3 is CASSDSILLDPNRDRGRVYTEAFF. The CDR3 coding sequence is TGTGCCAGCAGTGACTCTATATTATTAGACCCGAACCGGGACAGGGGTCGGGTTTACACTGAAGCTTTCTTT.

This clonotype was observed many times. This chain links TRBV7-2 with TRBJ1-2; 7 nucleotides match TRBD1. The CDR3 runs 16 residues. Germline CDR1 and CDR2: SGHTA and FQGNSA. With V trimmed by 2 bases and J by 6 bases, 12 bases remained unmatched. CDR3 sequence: CASSLTGVSVSDGYTF. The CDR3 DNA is TGTGCCAGCAGCTTAACAGGGGTTTCCGTGTCGGATGGCTACACCTTC.

The CDR3 region is CASSPTLAGGVYNEQFF. CDR3 DNA sequence: TGTGCCAGCAGTCCTACGCTAGCGGGAGGGGTGTACAATGAGCAGTTCTTC. This chain uses TRBV27 with TRBJ2-1; 12 bases agree with TRBD2. Trimming took 5 bases from V and 4 from J; bases not matched to a gene: 9. CDR1 MNHEY and CDR2 SMNVEV come from the germline V gene (reference sequence). CDR3 length: 17 residues.

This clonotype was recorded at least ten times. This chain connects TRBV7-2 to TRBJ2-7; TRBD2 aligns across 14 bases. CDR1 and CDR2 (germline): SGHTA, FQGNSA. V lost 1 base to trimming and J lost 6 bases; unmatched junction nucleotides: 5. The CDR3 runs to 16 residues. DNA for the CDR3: TGTGCCAGCAGCTTAGGGGGACTAGCGGGAGTGGGCGAGCAGTACTTC. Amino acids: CASSLGGLAGVGEQYF.

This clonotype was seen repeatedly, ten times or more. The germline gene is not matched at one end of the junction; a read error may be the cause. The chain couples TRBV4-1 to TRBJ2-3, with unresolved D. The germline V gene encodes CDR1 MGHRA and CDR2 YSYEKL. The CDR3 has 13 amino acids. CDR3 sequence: CASSQRTYDTQYF. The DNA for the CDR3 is TGTGCCAGCAGCCAACGCACTTATGATACGCAGTATTTT.

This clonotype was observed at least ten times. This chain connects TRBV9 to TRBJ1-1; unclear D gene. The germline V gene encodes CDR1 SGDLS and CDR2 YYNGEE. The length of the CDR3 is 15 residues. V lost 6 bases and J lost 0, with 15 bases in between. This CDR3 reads CASTRLDGLNTEAFF. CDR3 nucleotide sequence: TGTGCCAGCACCCGGCTAGACGGACTGAACACTGAAGCTTTCTTT.

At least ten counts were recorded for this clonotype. The CDR3 coding sequence is TGTGCCACCAGTGATTTGGGGGGACCCACTAACAATGAGCAGTTCTTC. It yields the protein CATSDLGGPTNNEQFF. The chain has TRBV24-1 and TRBJ2-1; D tentatively fits TRBD1 or TRBD2 (5 bases each). The CDR3 has 16 residues. V lost 0 bases to trimming and J lost 5 bases, with 13 bases between them. The germline V gene has CDR1 KGHDR and CDR2 SFDVKD.

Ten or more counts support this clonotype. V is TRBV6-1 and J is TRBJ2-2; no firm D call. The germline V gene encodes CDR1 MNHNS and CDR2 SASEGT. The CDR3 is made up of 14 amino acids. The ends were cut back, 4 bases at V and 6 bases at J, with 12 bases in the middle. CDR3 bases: TGTGCCAGCAGTGGTCCCCTGCAGGCCGGGGAGCTGTTTTTT. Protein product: CASSGPLQAGELFF.

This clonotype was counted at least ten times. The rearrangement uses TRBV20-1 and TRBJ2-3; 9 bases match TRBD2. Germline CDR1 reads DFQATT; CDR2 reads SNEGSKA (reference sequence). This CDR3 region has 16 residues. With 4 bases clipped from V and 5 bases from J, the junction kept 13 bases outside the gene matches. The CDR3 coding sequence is TGCAGTGCTACCGTGACTAGCGGCAACCCTGGAGATACGCAGTATTTT. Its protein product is CSATVTSGNPGDTQYF.

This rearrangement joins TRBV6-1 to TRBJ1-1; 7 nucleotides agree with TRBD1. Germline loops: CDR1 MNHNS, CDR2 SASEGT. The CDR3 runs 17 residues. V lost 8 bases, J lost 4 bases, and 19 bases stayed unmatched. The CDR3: CASLSIVAGQRGTEAFF. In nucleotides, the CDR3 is TGTGCCAGCTTGTCTATTGTAGCGGGACAGAGGGGCACTGAAGCTTTCTTT.